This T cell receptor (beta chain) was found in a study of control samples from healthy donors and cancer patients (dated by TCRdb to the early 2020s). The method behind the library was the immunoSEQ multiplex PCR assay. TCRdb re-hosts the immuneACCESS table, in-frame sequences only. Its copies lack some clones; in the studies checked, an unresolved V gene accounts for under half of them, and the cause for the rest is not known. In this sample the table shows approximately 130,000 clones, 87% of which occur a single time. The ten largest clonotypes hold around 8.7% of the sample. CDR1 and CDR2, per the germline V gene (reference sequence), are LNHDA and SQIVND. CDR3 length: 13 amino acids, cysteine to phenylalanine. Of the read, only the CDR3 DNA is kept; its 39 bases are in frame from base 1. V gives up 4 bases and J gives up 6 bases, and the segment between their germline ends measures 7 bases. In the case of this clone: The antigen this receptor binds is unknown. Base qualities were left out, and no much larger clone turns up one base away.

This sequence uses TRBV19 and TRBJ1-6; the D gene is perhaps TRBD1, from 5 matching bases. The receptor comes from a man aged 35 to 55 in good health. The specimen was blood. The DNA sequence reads TGTGCCAGTAGTAGGGACGGTAATTCACCCCTCCACTTT. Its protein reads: CASSRDGNSPLHF.